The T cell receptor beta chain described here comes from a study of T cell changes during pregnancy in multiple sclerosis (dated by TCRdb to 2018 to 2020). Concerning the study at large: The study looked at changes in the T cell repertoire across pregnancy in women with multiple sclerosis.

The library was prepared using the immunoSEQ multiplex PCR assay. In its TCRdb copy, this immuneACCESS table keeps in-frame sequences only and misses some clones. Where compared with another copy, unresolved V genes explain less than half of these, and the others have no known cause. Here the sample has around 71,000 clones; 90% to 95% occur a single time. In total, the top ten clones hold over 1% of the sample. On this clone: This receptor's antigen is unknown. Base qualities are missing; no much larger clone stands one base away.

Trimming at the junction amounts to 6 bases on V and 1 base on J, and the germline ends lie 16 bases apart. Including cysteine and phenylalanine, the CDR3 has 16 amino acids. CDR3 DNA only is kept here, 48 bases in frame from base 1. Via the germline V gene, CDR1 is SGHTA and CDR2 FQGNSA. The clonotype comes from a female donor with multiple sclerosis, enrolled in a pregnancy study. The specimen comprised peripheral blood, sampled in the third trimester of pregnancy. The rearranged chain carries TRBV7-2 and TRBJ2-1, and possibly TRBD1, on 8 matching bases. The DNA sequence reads TGTGCCAGCAGGCCACAGGGGGAGGGGTCCTACAATGAGCAGTTCTTC. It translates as CASRPQGEGSYNEQFF. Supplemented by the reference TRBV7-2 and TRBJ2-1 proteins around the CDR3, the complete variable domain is GAGVSQSPSNKVTEKGKDVELRCDPISGHTALYWYRQSLGQGLEFLIYFQGNSAPDKSGLPSDRFSAERTGGSVSTLTIQRTQQEDSAVYLCASRPQGEGSYNEQFFGPGTRLTVL.